The next 8 T cell receptor beta chains were all read from a single sample in a study of T cells in narcolepsy. This table comes from immunoSEQ multiplex PCR, and its TCRdb copy is limited to in-frame clones, with some not included. The table includes tens of thousands of clones, about four fifths detected once. Sample: CD45RA- memory CD4+ T cells from PBMCs. The receptors originated from a human donor with narcolepsy.

The V gene is TRBV4-2, the J gene TRBJ1-5, with 9 positions matching TRBD1. The trim removed 5 bases at V and 3 bases at J, leaving 5 bases unmatched. The CDR3 has 15 residues. Looked up from germline, CDR1 is LGHNA and CDR2 is YNFKEQ. CDR3 region: CASSVRDRDNQPQHF. The DNA of the CDR3 is TGTGCCAGCAGCGTCCGGGACAGGGACAATCAGCCCCAGCATTTT.

With regard to this clone: This sample also contains other DNA sequences that code for the same CDR3. V usage is TRBV9 and J usage is TRBJ2-2; 10 positions match TRBD2. This CDR3 has 16 amino acids. From germline, CDR1 is SGDLS and CDR2 YYNGEE. J lost 6 bases, V lost 0 bases, and 5 bases had no gene match. CDR3 region: CASSVELAGGAGELFF. CDR3 DNA sequence: TGTGCCAGCAGCGTAGAATTAGCGGGGGGTGCCGGGGAGCTGTTTTTT.

This clone was seen a few times. This chain joins TRBV19 and TRBJ2-7, with D maybe TRBD1 (5 bases). Germline V gene lookup returns CDR1 LNHDA and CDR2 SQIVND (reference sequence). The V and J ends lost 3 bases and 3 bases respectively, with 9 bases between them. The CDR3 has 13 amino acids. The CDR3 DNA reads as TGTGCCAGTAGTATTCAAACAGGCTACGAGCAGTACGTC. As protein: CASSIQTGYEQYV.

This chain joins TRBV2 and TRBJ1-5; perhaps TRBD1 as D (5 bases). Germline CDR1 and CDR2: SNHLY and FYNNEI. Trimming took 7 bases from V and 6 from J, leaving 19 bases between them. The CDR3 runs 15 residues. CDR3 nucleotide sequence: TGTGCCAGCACCGGGGGGGGAGTGAGAGGTCAGCCCCAGCATTTT. It encodes CASTGGGVRGQPQHF.

The gene calls are TRBV5-6 and TRBJ2-3; 11 nucleotides line up with TRBD2. The CDR3 length is 14 residues. Trimming took 7 bases from V and 4 from J; bases not matched to a gene: 5. Germline CDR1 SGHDT, CDR2 YYEEEE. This chain's CDR3 is CASLDSGGADTQYF. CDR3 nucleotide sequence: TGTGCCAGCCTTGATAGCGGGGGGGCAGATACGCAGTATTTT. The full variable domain, with the rest looked up from reference TRBV5-6 and TRBJ2-3, is DAGVTQSPTHLIKTRGQQVTLRCSPKSGHDTVSWYQQALGQGPQFIFQYYEEEERQRGNFPDRFSGHQFPNYSSELNVNALLLGDSALYLCASLDSGGADTQYFGPGTRLTVL.

V usage is TRBV28 and J usage is TRBJ1-1; no firm D call. Deletions cut 6 bases from V and 1 base from J, with 12 bases between. The germline gives CDR1 MDHEN, CDR2 SYDVKM. This CDR3 is 14 amino acids long. The CDR3 reads CASRPYAGNTEAFF. The CDR3 nucleotides are TGTGCCAGCAGGCCTTACGCCGGGAACACTGAAGCTTTCTTT.

V usage is TRBV18 and J usage is TRBJ1-1; D is ambiguous. Trimming pared 3 bases from V and 1 base from J, leaving 12 bases between. The germline CDR1 and CDR2 sequences are KGHSH and LQKENI. The CDR3 is 15 residues long. For the CDR3, the DNA is TGTGCCAGCTCACCGAAGATGGATCCGAACACTGAAGCTTTCTTT. Translation gives CASSPKMDPNTEAFF. The entire variable domain, with the rest obtained from reference TRBV18 and TRBJ1-1, is as follows: NAGVMQNPRHLVRRRGQEARLRCSPMKGHSHVYWYRQLPEEGLKFMVYLQKENIIDESGMPKERFSAEFPKEGPSILRIQQVVRGDSAAYFCASSPKMDPNTEAFFGQGTRLTVV.

This CDR3 is CASSPGGPGGQYEQYV. CDR3 bases: TGCGCCAGCAGCCCAGGGGGGCCCGGGGGCCAATACGAGCAGTACGTC. The chain joins TRBV4-1 to TRBJ2-7; the D gene is possibly TRBD1 (7 bases). V was trimmed by 4 bases and J by 4 bases, leaving 20 bases between them. CDR1 and CDR2 (germline): MGHRA, YSYEKL. The CDR3 loop spans 16 amino acids.